The clone carrying this TCR beta chain was detected only a few times. Its target is unknown. Other DNA variants within this sample encode the same CDR3. The repertoire was sequenced with immunoSEQ multiplex PCR; TCRdb's copy has only in-frame clones and lacks some. The profile shows more than 300,000 clones, about 82% of them singletons. The treatment here: 19 received Ad26.COV2.S at low or high dose, single or two shots; five or six received placebo; per-sample allocation not given. Specimen acquisition occurred on day 63 following the initial vaccine or placebo injection. Germline values: CDR1 SGHAT, CDR2 FQNNGV. This CDR3 region has 11 residues. The ends were cut back, 5 bases at V and 7 bases at J, with 8 bases in the middle. The data derive from a study of Ad26.COV2.S vaccination and SARS-CoV-2 variants. Notes on the study in general: Comparable non-spike TCR breadth was observed in vaccine and placebo recipients.

The material was peripheral blood, obtained in a trial of Ad26.COV2.S vaccine versus placebo. This sequence originates from a person aged 18-60 years who received the Ad26.COV2.S COVID-19 vaccine or a placebo. This rearrangement joins TRBV11-2 to TRBJ1-1, with D possibly matching TRBD1 (5 bases). The CDR3 DNA is TGTGCCAGCAGCCTCAGGGATGAAGCTTTCTTT. As protein: CASSLRDEAFF. Drawing the rest from reference TRBV11-2 and TRBJ1-1, the complete variable domain is EAGVAQSPRYKIIEKRQSVAFWCNPISGHATLYWYQQILGQGPKLLIQFQNNGVVDDSQLPKDRFSAERLKGVDSTLKIQPAKLEDSAVYLCASSLRDEAFFGQGTRLTVV.